This is a list of T cell receptor beta chains from one sample in a study of regulatory T cells in long-lasting Graves disease. TCRdb called the multiplex PCR reads again in MiXCR, with one record for every CDR3 protein. Of about 440,000 distinct CDR3 sequences listed, approximately 15% are singletons. Another study also made use of these data, one on T cells in Graves' hyperthyroidism and ophthalmopathy.

Sequencing was performed on peripheral blood mononuclear cells (PBMCs), taken at new diagnosis, from a patient treated with antithyroid drugs. The receptors derive from a woman in her twenties or thirties with Graves disease. The CDR3 runs from the conserved cysteine through the conserved F or W. The order of the fields is J gene, D gene, V gene, clone size, CDR3 DNA, CDR3 protein. A D gene is named only where the DNA matches it firmly. Rows may omit the clone size; those that give it use once, few, many or a size class.

J: TRBJ1-4; D: TRBD1; V: TRBV7-2; size: -; DNA: TGTGCCAGCAGCCCCCGGGACAGAAGAAATGAAAAACTGTTTTTT; CDR3: CASSPRDRRNEKLFF
J: TRBJ2-2; D: TRBD2; V: TRBV20-1; size: many; DNA: TGCAGTGCTAGACACAGCGGGAGGTCGAACACCGGGGAGCTGTTTTTT; CDR3: CSARHSGRSNTGELFF
J: TRBJ2-7; D: -; V: TRBV4-1; size: few; DNA: TGCGCCAGCAGACAACCCCCAAGGGACGAGCAGTACTTC; CDR3: CASRQPPRDEQYF
J: TRBJ2-1; D: TRBD2; V: TRBV11-1; size: -; DNA: TGTGCCAGCAGCTTAGCGCGGGAGAATGAGCAGTTCTTC; CDR3: CASSLARENEQFF
J: TRBJ1-1; D: -; V: TRBV15; size: -; DNA: TGTGCCACCAGCAGAGAAGTAGTCGGGGGTAACACTGAAGCTTTCTTT; CDR3: CATSREVVGGNTEAFF
J: TRBJ2-5; D: TRBD2; V: TRBV28; size: many; DNA: TGTGCCAGCTTAGCGGGAGGACCGGAGACCCAGTACTTC; CDR3: CASLAGGPETQYF
J: TRBJ1-1; D: -; V: TRBV6-5; size: many; DNA: TGTGCCAGCAGTTACGTTTACAGGGAGGGGACTGAAGCTTTCTTT; CDR3: CASSYVYREGTEAFF
J: TRBJ2-1; D: -; V: TRBV6-2/TRBV6-3; size: -; DNA: TGTGCCAGCAGTGCGACCGAAAACTACAATGAGCAGTTCTTC; CDR3: CASSATENYNEQFF
J: TRBJ2-2; D: -; V: TRBV5-1; size: -; DNA: TGCGCCAGCAGCGCTCGAGCAGGGGGGAAAGCCGGGGAGCTGTTTTTT; CDR3: CASSARAGGKAGELFF
J: TRBJ2-7; D: -; V: TRBV3-1; size: many; DNA: TGTGCCAGCAGTTCCGGGGAGAGGCAGTACTTC; CDR3: CASSSGERQYF
J: TRBJ2-3; D: TRBD2; V: TRBV5-1; size: many; DNA: TGCGCCAGCAGCATTAGCGGGAGTCGCCCAGATACGCAGTATTTT; CDR3: CASSISGSRPDTQYF
J: TRBJ1-4; D: -; V: TRBV6-4; size: -; DNA: TGTGCCAGCAGGACAGGATTGCGGGGTGAAAAACTGTTTTTT; CDR3: CASRTGLRGEKLFF
J: TRBJ2-7; D: TRBD2; V: TRBV12-3/TRBV12-4; size: -; DNA: TGTGCCAGCACTCCGGGACTAGCGGGATCCTACGAGCAGTACTTC; CDR3: CASTPGLAGSYEQYF
J: TRBJ2-2; D: -; V: TRBV6-1; size: -; DNA: TGTGCCAGCGGGGCGCTAGCAGCCGGGGAGCTGTTTTTT; CDR3: CASGALAAGELFF
J: TRBJ2-1; D: TRBD2; V: TRBV11-3; size: many; DNA: TGTGCCAGCAGCTTAGGGACTAGCGGGGCCAATGAGCAGTTCTTC; CDR3: CASSLGTSGANEQFF
J: TRBJ2-7; D: -; V: TRBV27; size: many; DNA: TGTGCCAGCAGGCCGGACTCCTGGCCCTACGAGCAGTACTTC; CDR3: CASRPDSWPYEQYF
J: TRBJ1-5; D: -; V: TRBV20-1; size: -; DNA: TGCAGTGCTAGATTGGAGCTGGAGCCCCAGCATTTT; CDR3: CSARLELEPQHF
J: TRBJ1-1; D: -; V: TRBV19; size: -; DNA: TGTGCCAGTAGTAGCAAACAGATGAACACTGAAGCTTTCTTT; CDR3: CASSSKQMNTEAFF
J: TRBJ2-2; D: -; V: TRBV30; size: many; DNA: TGTGCCTGGGGTGTAAGGGTAGGCGGGGAGCTGTTTTTT; CDR3: CAWGVRVGGELFF
J: TRBJ1-6; D: -; V: TRBV6-2/TRBV6-3; size: -; DNA: TGTGCCAGCAGTTACTCGAGACCTAGCTCCTATAATTCACCCCTCCACTTT; CDR3: CASSYSRPSSYNSPLHF
J: TRBJ2-7; D: TRBD1; V: TRBV28; size: -; DNA: TGTGCCAGCAGTCTCTCGACAGGGGCCTCCTACGAGCAGTACTTC; CDR3: CASSLSTGASYEQYF
J: TRBJ1-1; D: -; V: TRBV3-1; size: many; DNA: TGTGCCAGCAGCCCCCGGGACAAGGGGGTGAACACTGAAGCTTTCTTT; CDR3: CASSPRDKGVNTEAFF
J: TRBJ2-3; D: TRBD2; V: TRBV30; size: many; DNA: TGTGCCTGGAGTGTATGGCGGACTAGCGGACGCACAGATACGCAGTATTTT; CDR3: CAWSVWRTSGRTDTQYF
J: TRBJ1-1; D: TRBD1; V: TRBV6-5; size: many; DNA: TGTGCCAGCAGTTACGCGGGACAGGAGGACACTGAAGCTTTCTTT; CDR3: CASSYAGQEDTEAFF
J: TRBJ2-3; D: TRBD1; V: TRBV7-9; size: many; DNA: TGTGCCAGCAGCCCTAGGACAGGGGTAGCAGATACGCAGTATTTT; CDR3: CASSPRTGVADTQYF
J: TRBJ2-7; D: -; V: TRBV20-1; size: many; DNA: TGCAGTGTCCAGTCGGTTTTCCTCGGGGTGTCGAACTACGAGCAGTACTTC; CDR3: CSVQSVFLGVSNYEQYF
J: TRBJ2-5; D: TRBD2; V: TRBV24-1; size: few; DNA: TGTGCCACCAGTGATCTAGGGCTAGCGGGAGTACAAGAGACCCAGTACTTC; CDR3: CATSDLGLAGVQETQYF
J: TRBJ1-4; D: -; V: TRBV6-1; size: many; DNA: TGTGCCAGCAGTGAACGTCGGGTTGCTAATGAAAAACTGTTTTTT; CDR3: CASSERRVANEKLFF
J: TRBJ2-3; D: TRBD2; V: TRBV5-1; size: few; DNA: TGCGCCAGCAGTTTCTTCAGGCGGGAGGAGGCAGATACGCAGTATTTT; CDR3: CASSFFRREEADTQYF
J: TRBJ2-2; D: -; V: TRBV27; size: many; DNA: TGTGCCAGCAGTTCCCCTAAACCTAAGAACACCGGGGAGCTGTTTTTT; CDR3: CASSSPKPKNTGELFF
J: TRBJ2-7; D: TRBD1; V: TRBV12-3/TRBV12-4; size: many; DNA: TGTGCCAGCAGGGGAATCGGACAGGGGGGCGAGCAGTACTTC; CDR3: CASRGIGQGGEQYF
J: TRBJ1-2; D: TRBD1; V: TRBV2; size: -; DNA: TGTGCCAGCAGGATGGACAGGAACGTCTATGGCTACACCTTC; CDR3: CASRMDRNVYGYTF
J: TRBJ2-1; D: -; V: TRBV7-3; size: many; DNA: TGTGCCAGCAGCCCTAAGGGGAGCTCCTACAATGAGCAGTTCTTC; CDR3: CASSPKGSSYNEQFF
J: TRBJ2-1; D: -; V: TRBV24-1; size: many; DNA: TGTGCCACCAGTGATTTAAGGCGGGACCGGGACAATGAGCAGTTCTTC; CDR3: CATSDLRRDRDNEQFF
J: TRBJ2-1; D: TRBD2; V: TRBV15; size: -; DNA: TGTGCCACCAGCACAGCGGGGGATGGTAATAGTGAGCAGTTCTTC; CDR3: CATSTAGDGNSEQFF
J: TRBJ2-1; D: -; V: TRBV12-3/TRBV12-4; size: many; DNA: TGTGCCAGCAGTTTAGTTGGGCGTCATGAGCAGTTCTTC; CDR3: CASSLVGRHEQFF
J: TRBJ2-3; D: -; V: TRBV18; size: -; DNA: TGTGCCAGCTCACCAACAGGGACCACAGATACGCAGTATTTT; CDR3: CASSPTGTTDTQYF
J: TRBJ1-2; D: TRBD1; V: TRBV12-3/TRBV12-4; size: -; DNA: TGTGCCAGCAGTTTTGTGGGCACAGGGGCTGGCTACACCTTC; CDR3: CASSFVGTGAGYTF
J: TRBJ2-1; D: TRBD2; V: TRBV5-1; size: few; DNA: TGCGCCAGCAGCTTGGGTGGAGCGGGAGTGAGAAATGAGCAGTTCTTC; CDR3: CASSLGGAGVRNEQFF
J: TRBJ2-3; D: -; V: TRBV9; size: few; DNA: TGTGCCAGCAGCTCCCGGAGGGGCCCAGATACGCAGTATTTT; CDR3: CASSSRRGPDTQYF
J: TRBJ2-1; D: TRBD2; V: TRBV4-1; size: many; DNA: TGCGCCAGCAGCCAAGGGACTAGCGGGAAATACAATGAGCAGTTCTTC; CDR3: CASSQGTSGKYNEQFF
J: TRBJ2-5; D: -; V: TRBV6-2/TRBV6-3; size: few; DNA: TGTGCCAGCAGTTACTCCAGGGTGCAGACCCAGTACTTC; CDR3: CASSYSRVQTQYF
J: TRBJ1-1; D: TRBD1; V: TRBV5-4; size: few; DNA: TGTGCCAGCAGCGGATACAGGGGGCTCAACACTGAAGCTTTCTTT; CDR3: CASSGYRGLNTEAFF
J: TRBJ2-2; D: TRBD2; V: TRBV7-3; size: few; DNA: TGTGCCAGCAGCCTCCTGGGGGGAGGGTCCACCGGGGAGCTGTTTTTT; CDR3: CASSLLGGGSTGELFF
J: TRBJ2-4; D: TRBD2; V: TRBV5-1; size: few; DNA: TGCGCCAGCAGCACCCTGACTAGCGGGAGGGGAGACATTCAGTACTTC; CDR3: CASSTLTSGRGDIQYF
J: TRBJ2-2; D: -; V: TRBV2; size: many; DNA: TGTGCCAGCAGCCCCCCGTCGGGGCACACCGGGGAGCTGTTTTTT; CDR3: CASSPPSGHTGELFF
J: TRBJ2-3; D: -; V: TRBV11-3; size: few; DNA: TGTGCCAGCAGCTTGACGGGCTATGGGGTCATAAGTGGAGATGCGCAGTATTTT; CDR3: CASSLTGYGVISGDAQYF
J: TRBJ2-7; D: -; V: TRBV30; size: many; DNA: TGTGCCTGGAGTGACGGAGCCTACGAGCAGTACTTC; CDR3: CAWSDGAYEQYF
J: TRBJ2-7; D: TRBD1; V: TRBV12-3/TRBV12-4; size: many; DNA: TGTGCCAGCAGTTTTTGGGACAGGGGCCGTCACGAGCAGTACTTC; CDR3: CASSFWDRGRHEQYF
J: TRBJ1-6; D: -; V: TRBV19; size: -; DNA: TGTGCCAGTATGCCGGGCCTTTATAATTCACCCCTCCACTTT; CDR3: CASMPGLYNSPLHF
J: TRBJ1-1; D: -; V: TRBV2; size: -; DNA: TGTGCCAGCAAAGAGGCCCCAGCCAACACTGAAGCTTTCTTT; CDR3: CASKEAPANTEAFF
J: TRBJ2-3; D: TRBD2; V: TRBV5-1; size: -; DNA: TGCGCCAGCAGCCCGGGACTAGCGGGAGTGGCCACAGATACGCAGTATTTT; CDR3: CASSPGLAGVATDTQYF
J: TRBJ2-1; D: -; V: TRBV20-1; size: many; DNA: TGCAGTGCTAGTCCCCAAGGCCCTGTTACCAATGAGCAGTTCTTC; CDR3: CSASPQGPVTNEQFF
J: TRBJ2-2; D: TRBD2; V: TRBV10-3; size: many; DNA: TGTGCCACCACGGGACTAGCGTCTTCTCTCGGCACCGGGGAGCTGTTTTTT; CDR3: CATTGLASSLGTGELFF
J: TRBJ2-3; D: -; V: TRBV19; size: once; DNA: TGTGCCAGTAGTATGAGCGACAGCCGAACAGATACGCGGTATTTT; CDR3: CASSMSDSRTDTRYF
J: TRBJ2-1; D: -; V: TRBV20-1; size: -; DNA: TGCAGTGCTAGAGCCCTGGGGGCGGGGGCCTACAATGAGCAGTTCTTC; CDR3: CSARALGAGAYNEQFF
J: TRBJ1-1; D: -; V: TRBV29-1; size: many; DNA: TGCAGCGCTCCCCAGGCTTTCTTT; CDR3: CSAPQAFF
J: TRBJ1-1; D: -; V: TRBV5-1; size: many; DNA: TGCGCCAGCCGTCCGGGACACACGAACACTGAAGCTTTCTTT; CDR3: CASRPGHTNTEAFF
J: TRBJ1-1; D: TRBD1; V: TRBV19; size: few; DNA: TGTGCCAGCAAAGTACAGGGGGGCATGAACACTGAAGCTTTCTTT; CDR3: CASKVQGGMNTEAFF